Sequencing of this T cell receptor beta chain was carried out in a study of early T cells in non-severe SARS-CoV-2 infection. The wider study: Sequencing of unsorted whole blood was done on bulk RNA, leaving chains unpaired.

Details on this clonotype: A clone one base away is much larger, so this may be a read error.

A single record per CDR3 protein comes from TCRdb applying MiXCR to the 5' RACE reads. The sample yields about 30,000 distinct CDR3 sequences, roughly 6.6% seen once. Sequencing was carried out using whole blood. The sequence was obtained from an adult who was a healthcare worker with PCR-confirmed SARS-CoV-2 infection or an uninfected control (not recorded which).

CDR3 region: CTSSRPGGNEQFF. Here the CDR3 DNA reads TGTACCAGCAGCCGTCCAGGGGGCAATGAGCAGTTCTTC. This chain links TRBV11-2 with TRBJ2-1, with 7 nucleotides matching TRBD1. The CDR3 loop spans 13 amino acids. Germline CDR1 SGHAT, CDR2 FQNNGV.